This is a list of T cell receptor beta chains from one sample in a study of T cells after yellow fever vaccination. TCRdb recomputed calls from the 5' RACE reads with MiXCR, one row per CDR3 protein. The sample consists of almost 600,000 distinct CDR3 sequences, about 13% of them appearing once. The sample in question was PBMCs, obtained on the day of the yellow fever booster vaccination. The receptor source for this set is a man younger than 45 who received the YFV17D yellow fever vaccine. The CDR3 runs from the conserved cysteine through the conserved F or W. D genes are given only for firm matches. Size values are once, few and many counts, or a class for expanded clones, and some rows have none.

CDR3 DNA | CDR3 protein | D gene | J gene | V gene | clone size
TGCAGTGCTAACACCGGGACTAGCGGGAACGAGCAGTACTTC | CSANTGTSGNEQYF | TRBD2 | TRBJ2-7 | TRBV20-1 | NA
TGCGCCAGCACGTCCGCAGGAACAGGCGGAGAGACCCAGTACTTC | CASTSAGTGGETQYF | NA | TRBJ2-5 | TRBV5-1 | many
TGTGCCAGCAGCTTGGAAAGCGGGAGCTTAGATACGCAGTATTTT | CASSLESGSLDTQYF | TRBD2 | TRBJ2-3 | TRBV11-3 | NA
TGCAGTGCTAGAGATCTTAGGACAGGGAACCAACGCGAGCAGTTCTTC | CSARDLRTGNQREQFF | TRBD1 | TRBJ2-1 | TRBV20-1 | many
TGTGCCAGCAGTATTGGAGGAAGGTACACTGAAGCTTTCTTT | CASSIGGRYTEAFF | NA | TRBJ1-1 | TRBV6-1 | NA
TGTGCCAGCAGCTTAGAGGCCCAGCAAGAGACCCAGTACTTC | CASSLEAQQETQYF | NA | TRBJ2-5 | TRBV11-1 | NA
TGTGCCTGGAGTGTTCTGCCGGGGCGAGAGGGGCAGTTCTTC | CAWSVLPGREGQFF | NA | TRBJ2-1 | TRBV30 | NA
TGTGCCAGCAGCCGGGACTTGACAGGGGGGGATACGCAGTATTTT | CASSRDLTGGDTQYF | TRBD1 | TRBJ2-3 | TRBV6-1 | NA
TGTGCCAGCAGCGTAGCGGGGCAGATTTCGAACACCGGGGAGCTGTTTTTT | CASSVAGQISNTGELFF | NA | TRBJ2-2 | TRBV9 | NA
TGTGCCAGCGGTGGGGATTCCACAGATACGCAGTATTTT | CASGGDSTDTQYF | NA | TRBJ2-3 | TRBV7-2 | few
TGTGCCAGCAGTTTTTCAGGGGGAATCGGGGAGCTGTTTTTT | CASSFSGGIGELFF | TRBD1 | TRBJ2-2 | TRBV12-3/TRBV12-4 | NA
TGTGCCTGGGGGGGTTTGCGCGAGCAGTACTTC | CAWGGLREQYF | NA | TRBJ2-7 | TRBV30 | NA
TGTGCCATCAGTGGGCGGGAGGACCCCTACGAGCAGTACTTC | CAISGREDPYEQYF | TRBD2 | TRBJ2-7 | TRBV10-3 | few
TGTGCCAGCAGGACTAGCGCCCCTGAGCAGTTCTTC | CASRTSAPEQFF | TRBD2 | TRBJ2-1 | TRBV12-3/TRBV12-4 | few
TGTGCTAGTGGTTCCGATTTGTACGAGCAGTACTTC | CASGSDLYEQYF | NA | TRBJ2-7 | TRBV12-5 | few
TGTGCCAGCAGCAGGGAAGAAGGACACTTCTATGGCTACACCTTC | CASSREEGHFYGYTF | NA | TRBJ1-2 | TRBV14 | NA
TGTGCCAGCCTGCCGGGCTACGAGCAGTACTTC | CASLPGYEQYF | NA | TRBJ2-7 | TRBV27 | NA
TGTGCCAGCAGCTTAGGTCCGGTGTTTGATGAGCAGTACTTC | CASSLGPVFDEQYF | NA | TRBJ2-7 | TRBV7-2 | NA
TGCGCCAGCAGCGAGACACAGGGTGGTGGATCACCCCTCCACTTT | CASSETQGGGSPLHF | NA | TRBJ1-6 | TRBV5-1 | few
TGTGCCAGCAGTCTAGGAGGAGGGAGTGAGCAGTTCTTC | CASSLGGGSEQFF | NA | TRBJ2-1 | TRBV25-1 | few
TGTGCCAGCAGTTACCAACTAGCGGACACCGGGGAGCTGTTTTTT | CASSYQLADTGELFF | TRBD2 | TRBJ2-2 | TRBV6-5 | NA
TGTGCCAGCATCGGGGCGGGAGGGCCGTACGAGCAGTACTTC | CASIGAGGPYEQYF | TRBD2 | TRBJ2-7 | TRBV6-1 | NA
TGTGCCAGCAGCAAAAGCGGGGGAGGGCTCGACGAGCAGTACTTC | CASSKSGGGLDEQYF | TRBD2 | TRBJ2-7 | TRBV7-9 | NA
TGCAGTGCTAGAGCTCCACCACAGCGAGGGACTACAACTTACAATGAGCAGTTCTTC | CSARAPPQRGTTTYNEQFF | TRBD2 | TRBJ2-1 | TRBV20-1 | NA
TGCGCCAGCAGCTTGGCCGGCGGTGACAGGCCCTACGAGCAGTACTTC | CASSLAGGDRPYEQYF | NA | TRBJ2-7 | TRBV5-1 | NA
TGTGCCAGCAGGACCGGGACTTCGAACACCGGGGAGCTGTTTTTT | CASRTGTSNTGELFF | NA | TRBJ2-2 | TRBV12-3/TRBV12-4 | few
TGTGCCAGCAGCTCGCGACAGCCGCTAACTTCTGGAAACACCATATATTTT | CASSSRQPLTSGNTIYF | NA | TRBJ1-3 | TRBV14 | once
TGCGCCAGCAGCGGAGGCGGAGCGAACACCGGGGAGCTGTTTTTT | CASSGGGANTGELFF | NA | TRBJ2-2 | TRBV5-1 | few
TGTGCCAGCAGCTCACATAGCGGGAGGTTCTCCTACGAGCAGTACTTC | CASSSHSGRFSYEQYF | TRBD2 | TRBJ2-7 | TRBV9 | NA
TGTGCCAGCAGTTTGACTAGCGGGAGTGTTTTCTACAATGAGCAGTTCTTC | CASSLTSGSVFYNEQFF | TRBD2 | TRBJ2-1 | TRBV12-3/TRBV12-4 | few
TGTGCCAGCAGTCCAAGACTAGCGGGCTCTACCGGGGAGCTGTTTTTT | CASSPRLAGSTGELFF | TRBD2 | TRBJ2-2 | TRBV7-9 | many
TGCGCCAGTACCTCCGGCCACAGGATCCAAGAGACCCAGTACTTC | CASTSGHRIQETQYF | NA | TRBJ2-5 | TRBV5-1 | NA
TGTGCCAGTAGTATAGGGGGTCAAGGCCCCGGCTCCTACAATGAGCAGTTCTTC | CASSIGGQGPGSYNEQFF | NA | TRBJ2-1 | TRBV19 | few
TGTGCCAGCAGCTCCGCCCCAGGGACCTACTCTGGAAACACCATATATTTT | CASSSAPGTYSGNTIYF | NA | TRBJ1-3 | TRBV11-2 | few
TGTGCCAGCAGCCTGAGGGAGGGAGGGTCGTCCTACGAGCAGTACTTC | CASSLREGGSSYEQYF | TRBD2 | TRBJ2-7 | TRBV7-2 | few
TGCGCCAGCAGCTTGGGGGCAGGCCCCGCCGGATTGGCGCAGTATTTT | CASSLGAGPAGLAQYF | NA | TRBJ2-3 | TRBV5-1 | few
TGTGCCTGGACTACCGATTACGGGCTCAGGTATTTT | CAWTTDYGLRYF | NA | TRBJ2-3 | TRBV30 | few
TGTGCCAGCGGATACTACGGCGGGGAGACCCAGTACTTC | CASGYYGGETQYF | NA | TRBJ2-5 | TRBV12-3/TRBV12-4 | NA
TGTGCCAGCAGTTACTCGACGGACAGGAATGAGCAGTTCTTC | CASSYSTDRNEQFF | TRBD1 | TRBJ2-1 | TRBV6-5 | few
TGTGCCAGCAGCTTAGGGAGGATCAACTACGAGCAGTACTTC | CASSLGRINYEQYF | NA | TRBJ2-7 | TRBV7-8 | many
TGTGCCAGCAGCCCCGGAGCCGGACAGGGAGTGGGGCCCCTCCACTTT | CASSPGAGQGVGPLHF | TRBD1 | TRBJ1-6 | TRBV7-6 | few
TGTGCCACCAGCAAGGTGCCCGGGGAGCTGTTTTTT | CATSKVPGELFF | NA | TRBJ2-2 | TRBV15 | few
TGTGCCAGCAGTTACCGACTAGCGGGATTTAATGAGCAGTTCTTC | CASSYRLAGFNEQFF | TRBD2 | TRBJ2-1 | TRBV12-3/TRBV12-4 | few
TGTGCCAGCAGCCAGCCGGGACAGCTGAACACTGAAGCTTTCTTT | CASSQPGQLNTEAFF | TRBD1 | TRBJ1-1 | TRBV4-2 | NA
TGTGCCAGCAGCGACTTCGGGACAGCTGGAAACACCATATATTTT | CASSDFGTAGNTIYF | TRBD1 | TRBJ1-3 | TRBV9 | NA
TGCGCCAGCAGCCCGCGGCTAGCGGGATACAATGAGCAGTTCTTC | CASSPRLAGYNEQFF | TRBD2 | TRBJ2-1 | TRBV4-3 | NA
TGTGCCAGTCGGCGGACTGGGGCCAACGTCCTGACTTTC | CASRRTGANVLTF | NA | TRBJ2-6 | TRBV27 | few